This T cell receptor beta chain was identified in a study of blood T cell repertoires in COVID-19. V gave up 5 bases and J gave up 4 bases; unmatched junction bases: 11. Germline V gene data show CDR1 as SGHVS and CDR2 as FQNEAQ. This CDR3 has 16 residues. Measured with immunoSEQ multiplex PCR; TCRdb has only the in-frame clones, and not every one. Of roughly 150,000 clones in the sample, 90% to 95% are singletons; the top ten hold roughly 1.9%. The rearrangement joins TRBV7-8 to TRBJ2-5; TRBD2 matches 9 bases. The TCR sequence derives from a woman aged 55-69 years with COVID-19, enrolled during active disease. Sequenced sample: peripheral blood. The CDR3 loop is CASSEIAGDFPETQYF. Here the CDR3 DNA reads TGTGCCAGCAGCGAAATAGCGGGGGACTTCCCAGAGACCCAGTACTTC.